The T cell receptor (beta chain) described here comes from a study of T-cell memory formation after mild COVID-19. TCR alpha and TCR beta cDNA libraries with sample barcodes and UMIs came from 5'RACE using constant-segment primers. TCRdb recomputed calls from the 5' RACE reads with MiXCR, one row per CDR3 protein. The table has 400,000 to 500,000 distinct CDR3 sequences, 20% seen once. V lost 2 bases, J lost 3 bases, and 12 bases lay in between. Germline CDR1 is LGHDT and CDR2 is YNNKEL (reference sequence). This CDR3 has 15 residues. Overall study results and limits: Contracting clones from day 15 to 85 had balanced CD4/CD8; later expanders favoured CD4+.

This clonotype was detected once. The antigen remains undetermined. Source material: PBMCs or a T cell subset sorted from them (not recorded which). The TCR sequence derives from an adult woman who had mild COVID-19 (a few samples of this study predate the infection). Cell type and time point are not known. The genes are TRBV3-1 and TRBJ2-3; perhaps TRBD2 as D (6 bases). As DNA, the CDR3 is TGTGCCAGCAGCCAACCGGGACTCATGACAGATACGCAGTATTTT. Translation gives CASSQPGLMTDTQYF.